This T cell receptor (beta chain) was captured in a study of T cell repertoires in cytomegalovirus infection. Overall study findings and caveats: Ex vivo responses were dominated by HLA-C-restricted CMV-specific TCR beta clonotypes.

This clonotype was observed a handful of times. Antigen unknown. TCRdb re-called the reads through MiXCR, storing one row per CDR3 protein. Seen here are about 150,000 distinct CDR3 sequences, under 20% observed once, and the top ten hold about 17%. Per germline, CDR1 SGHTA and CDR2 FQGNSA. J gave up 7 bases and V 5 bases, and 4 bases lay outside the gene matches. The CDR3 extends over 14 amino acids. The sample consisted of CD8+ T cells from PBMCs. This sequence was found in a human donor in good health (CMV status not recorded). Some clones in this sample may be carry-over from other donors' samples. The gene calls are TRBV7-2 and TRBJ1-4, with TRBD1 matching 10 bases. CDR3 nucleotides: TGTGCCAGCAGCGACAGGGGGCGGGTTGAAAAACTGTTTTTT. It is translated as CASSDRGRVEKLFF. Combining the CDR3 with reference TRBV7-2 and TRBJ1-4 gives the whole variable domain GAGVSQSPSNKVTEKGKDVELRCDPISGHTALYWYRQSLGQGLEFLIYFQGNSAPDKSGLPSDRFSAERTGGSVSTLTIQRTQQEDSAVYLCASSDRGRVEKLFFGSGTQLSVL.